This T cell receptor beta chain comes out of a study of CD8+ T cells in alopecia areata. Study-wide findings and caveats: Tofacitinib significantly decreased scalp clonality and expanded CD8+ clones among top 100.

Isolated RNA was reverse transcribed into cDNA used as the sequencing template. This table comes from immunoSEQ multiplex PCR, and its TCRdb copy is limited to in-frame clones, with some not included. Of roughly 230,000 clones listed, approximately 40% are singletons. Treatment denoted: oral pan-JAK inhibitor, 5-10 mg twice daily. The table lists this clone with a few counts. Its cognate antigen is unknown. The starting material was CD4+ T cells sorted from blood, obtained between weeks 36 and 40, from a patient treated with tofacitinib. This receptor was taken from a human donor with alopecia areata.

In DNA form, the CDR3 reads TGTGCCACGGAGACAGAGCTCAGCTATGGCTACACCTTC. As protein: CATETELSYGYTF. This chain connects TRBV10-3 to TRBJ1-2; a possible D gene is TRBD1 (5 bases). The V end was cut by 10 bases, the J end by 4 bases, with 16 bases between. CDR3 length: 13 amino acids. Germline-derived CDR1 and CDR2 are ENHRY and SYGVKD.